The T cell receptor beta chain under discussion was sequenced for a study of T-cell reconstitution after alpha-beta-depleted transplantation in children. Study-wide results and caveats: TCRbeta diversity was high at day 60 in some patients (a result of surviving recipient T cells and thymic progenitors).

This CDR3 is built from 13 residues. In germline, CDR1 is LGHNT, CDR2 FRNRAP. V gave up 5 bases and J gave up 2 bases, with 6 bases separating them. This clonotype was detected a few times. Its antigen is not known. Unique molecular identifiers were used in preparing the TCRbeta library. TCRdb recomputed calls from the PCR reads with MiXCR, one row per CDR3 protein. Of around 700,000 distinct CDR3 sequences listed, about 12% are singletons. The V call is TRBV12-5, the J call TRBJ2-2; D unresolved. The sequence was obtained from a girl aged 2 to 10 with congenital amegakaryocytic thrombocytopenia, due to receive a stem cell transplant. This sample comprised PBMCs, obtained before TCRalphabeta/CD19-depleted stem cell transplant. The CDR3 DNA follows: TGTGCTAGTGGTCCCTCAAACACCGGGGAGCTGTTTTTT. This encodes CASGPSNTGELFF.